These 24 T cell receptor beta chains were all obtained from the same sample, sequenced in a study of blood T cell repertoires in COVID-19. This table comes from immunoSEQ multiplex PCR, and its TCRdb copy is limited to in-frame clones, with some not included. The sample contains about 400,000 clones, roughly 90% of which appear only once. The source material was peripheral blood. All receptors derive from a man aged 35 to 55 with acute or convalescent COVID-19.

This clone has only a few counts. The rearrangement links TRBV27 to TRBJ1-5; D is unclear. The V gene's germline CDR1 is MNHEY and CDR2 SMNVEV (reference sequence). The V end lost 7 bases, the J end lost 0 bases, and 10 bases lay between the germline ends. This CDR3 has 14 residues. CDR3 DNA sequence: TGTGCCAGCAAAGAGGCCTATAGCAATCAGCCCCAGCATTTT. It is translated as CASKEAYSNQPQHF.

J is TRBJ2-1 and V is TRBV10-3; 9 positions match TRBD1. Germline-derived CDR1 and CDR2 are ENHRY and SYGVKD. The CDR3 is 12 residues long. V trimming: 6 bases; J trimming: 7 bases; junction bases outside the gene matches: 1. This chain's CDR3 is CAIRTGGNEQFF. In DNA form, the CDR3 reads TGTGCCATCAGGACAGGGGGTAATGAGCAGTTCTTC.

The sample holds one count of this clone. This rearrangement joins TRBV30 to TRBJ2-7; weak D call: TRBD1 (6 bases). Germline V gene sequence: CDR1 GTSNPN, CDR2 SVGIG (reference sequence). The CDR3 covers 12 residues. Trimming shortened V by 5 bases and J by 3 bases, and 11 bases separated the two germline ends. The CDR3 is CAWSTGSYEQYF. As DNA, the CDR3 is TGTGCCTGGTCCACAGGGAGCTACGAGCAGTACTTC.

CDR3 loop: CASSLVSGSSKNIQYF. The CDR3 coding sequence is TGTGCCAGCAGCTTAGTCAGCGGGAGTTCCAAAAACATTCAGTACTTC. The rearrangement uses TRBV7-9 and TRBJ2-4, with 8 bases matching TRBD2. J lost 2 bases, V lost 1 base, and 4 bases had no gene match. This CDR3 region has 16 residues. Germline V gives CDR1 SEHNR, CDR2 FQNEAQ (reference sequence).

The rearrangement uses TRBV19 and TRBJ2-7, with 8 bases fitting TRBD2. V gave up 2 bases and J gave up 0 bases; unmatched junction bases: 3. Germline CDR1 reads LNHDA; CDR2 reads SQIVND (reference sequence). The CDR3 runs to 15 residues. CDR3 amino acids: CASSISGGSSYEQYF. As DNA, the CDR3 is TGTGCCAGTAGTATATCGGGGGGGAGCTCCTACGAGCAGTACTTC.

In its sample, this clone was seen once. CDR3 region: CASRDRGADYGYTF. DNA for the CDR3: TGTGCCAGCAGGGACAGGGGTGCTGACTATGGCTACACCTTC. The chain employs TRBV2 and TRBJ1-2; 9 bases align to TRBD1. CDR1 is SNHLY, CDR2 FYNNEI, per germline. This CDR3 has 14 residues. Trimming removed 6 bases from V and 3 bases from J; junction bases left unmatched: 5.

The V and J genes are TRBV19 and TRBJ1-2, with TRBD1 as a possible D gene (5 bases). The CDR3 totals 13 residues. Germline V gene sequence: CDR1 LNHDA, CDR2 SQIVND (reference sequence). Trimming took 5 bases from V and 5 from J, leaving 12 bases between them. The CDR3 loop reads CASSPGQLYGYTF. As DNA, the CDR3 is TGTGCCAGTAGTCCCGGACAACTTTATGGCTACACCTTC.

The chain joins TRBV18 to TRBJ1-1; unclear D gene. CDR1 is KGHSH and CDR2 is LQKENI in the germline V gene. This CDR3 is built from 12 residues. V lost 7 bases, J lost 3 bases, and 9 bases lay in between. The CDR3: CASFTVYTEAFF. In DNA form, the CDR3 reads TGTGCCAGCTTCACAGTCTACACTGAAGCTTTCTTT.

This sequence joins TRBV4-1 and TRBJ1-5; D remains ambiguous. Germline CDR1 MGHRA, CDR2 YSYEKL. The CDR3 runs 12 residues. The germline V and J ends were trimmed by 2 bases and 4 bases, with 3 bases remaining between them. CDR3 sequence reads: CASSQINQPQHF. As DNA, the CDR3 is TGCGCCAGCAGCCAAATAAATCAGCCCCAGCATTTT.

The J gene is TRBJ2-5, the V gene TRBV19; 9 nucleotides match TRBD1. The CDR3 covers 15 residues. V lost 4 bases, J lost 4 bases, and 7 bases stayed unmatched. The germline V gene has CDR1 LNHDA and CDR2 SQIVND (reference sequence). This CDR3 reads CASSKRGQGRETQYF. CDR3 nucleotides: TGTGCCAGTAGTAAAAGGGGACAGGGCCGAGAGACCCAGTACTTC.

With respect to this clone: One junction end does not reproduce the germline sequence, and a read error may be involved. This sequence joins TRBV5-4 and TRBJ1-2; 8 positions agree with TRBD1. CDR1 and CDR2 (germline): SGHNT, YYREEE (reference sequence). The CDR3 sequence is 10 residues long. The CDR3 here is CASSPKGQVF. CDR3 bases: TGTGCCAGCAGTCCCAAGGGACAGGTCTTC. The full variable domain, with the rest looked up from reference TRBV5-4 and TRBJ1-2, is ETGVTQSPTHLIKTRGQQVTLRCSSQSGHNTVSWYQQALGQGPQFIFQYYREEENGRGNFPPRFSGLQFPNYSSELNVNALELDDSALYLCASSPKGQVFGSGTRLTVV.

This clone was seen a handful of times. This chain uses TRBV6-5 with TRBJ2-7, with 7 bases identical to TRBD1. V shed 2 bases and J 6 bases; nucleotides not matched to a gene: 10. The length of the CDR3 is 15 residues. Germline V CDR1 and CDR2: MNHEY, SVGAGI. Here the CDR3 DNA reads TGTGCCAGCAGTTACCAGACAGGGAAGAGGGTCGAGCAGTACTTC. The encoded protein is CASSYQTGKRVEQYF.

This sequence joins TRBV7-2 and TRBJ2-5; D is unresolved. With 1 base removed from V and 1 base from J, the gap between germline ends came to 7 bases. The germline gives CDR1 SGHTA, CDR2 FQGNSA. CDR3 length: 14 residues. The CDR3 sequence: CASSLGGFQETQYF. CDR3 nucleotide sequence: TGTGCCAGCAGCTTAGGCGGCTTCCAAGAGACCCAGTACTTC. Drawing the rest from reference TRBV7-2 and TRBJ2-5, the complete variable domain is GAGVSQSPSNKVTEKGKDVELRCDPISGHTALYWYRQSLGQGLEFLIYFQGNSAPDKSGLPSDRFSAERTGGSVSTLTIQRTQQEDSAVYLCASSLGGFQETQYFGPGTRLLVL.

This clone has more than one count but fewer than ten. The V gene is TRBV28, the J gene TRBJ1-5; possibly TRBD1 for D (6 bases). Germline V gene data show CDR1 as MDHEN and CDR2 as SYDVKM. Trimming stripped 4 bases from V and 6 bases from J, with 13 bases between. This CDR3 is 14 amino acids long. This CDR3 reads CASSSLTGPQPQHF. For the CDR3, the DNA is TGTGCCAGCAGTTCTCTGACAGGTCCTCAGCCCCAGCATTTT.

The rearrangement uses TRBV7-9 and TRBJ2-5, with D uncertain. The germline gives CDR1 SEHNR, CDR2 FQNEAQ (reference sequence). The CDR3 runs to 16 residues. Trimming left V 0 bases short and J 5 bases short, with 16 bases between. CDR3: CASSLATSQARETQYF. As DNA, the CDR3 is TGTGCCAGCAGCTTAGCGACGAGCCAGGCCCGGGAGACCCAGTACTTC.

The chain joins TRBV11-2 to TRBJ1-2; no clear D. CDR3 length equals 15 residues. Deletions cut 4 bases from V and 3 bases from J, with 15 bases between. Germline assignment: CDR1 SGHAT and CDR2 FQNNGV. The DNA for the CDR3 is TGTGCCAGCAGCTCCCCGTGGGAGGGCTACTATGGCTACACCTTC. Translated: CASSSPWEGYYGYTF.

The V and J genes are TRBV27 and TRBJ2-6; a possible D gene is TRBD1 (6 bases). V lost 4 bases and J 13 bases, leaving 17 bases between the germline ends. This CDR3 is built from 14 residues. Germline values: CDR1 MNHEY, CDR2 SMNVEV (reference sequence). The CDR3 spells CASSSGQTIDVLTF. The CDR3 region has the DNA TGTGCCAGCAGTTCCGGACAGACTATCGATGTCCTGACTTTC.

The genes are TRBV27 and TRBJ2-1, with 7 bases lining up with TRBD1. Germline V gene sequence: CDR1 MNHEY, CDR2 SMNVEV (reference sequence). This CDR3 comprises 14 residues. J was trimmed by 1 base and V by 10 bases; bases with no gene match: 7. The DNA for the CDR3 is TGTGCCACCGCACCGACAGGGTCCTACAATGAGCAGTTCTTC. Its protein product is CATAPTGSYNEQFF.

The V call is TRBV27, the J call TRBJ2-7; 12 bases agree with TRBD2. CDR1 is MNHEY, CDR2 SMNVEV, per germline (reference sequence). This CDR3 is 16 amino acids long. J was trimmed by 9 bases and V by 0 bases; bases with no gene match: 9. The CDR3 protein is CASSLSVASGRAAQYF. Here the CDR3 DNA reads TGTGCCAGCAGTTTATCGGTCGCTAGCGGGAGGGCCGCGCAGTACTTC.

The chain uses TRBV30 and TRBJ2-2, with D maybe TRBD2 (6 bases). CDR3 size: 14 residues. Germline loops: CDR1 GTSNPN, CDR2 SVGIG (reference sequence). Trimming removed 2 bases at V and 1 base at J, with 8 bases between. The DNA of the CDR3 is TGTGCCTGGAGTCCGGGACTGAACACCGGGGAGCTGTTTTTT. Translated: CAWSPGLNTGELFF.

J is TRBJ2-3 and V is TRBV14; 7 nucleotides match TRBD2. The germline gives CDR1 SGHDN, CDR2 FVKESK. CDR3 length: 18 residues. The trim removed 0 bases at V and 1 base at J, leaving 10 bases unmatched. The CDR3 loop reads CASSQDEVREYGTDTQYF. The CDR3 DNA reads TGTGCCAGCAGCCAAGATGAGGTGCGGGAGTATGGCACAGATACGCAGTATTTT. The whole variable domain, remainder taken from reference TRBV14 and TRBJ2-3, is EAGVTQFPSHSVIEKGQTVTLRCDPISGHDNLYWYRRVMGKEIKFLLHFVKESKQDESGMPNNRFLAERTGGTYSTLKVQPAELEDSGVYFCASSQDEVREYGTDTQYFGPGTRLTVL.

The V and J genes are TRBV3-1 (or the pseudogene TRBV3-2) and TRBJ2-3, with D maybe TRBD2 (6 bases). Germline V gene data show CDR1 as LGHDT and CDR2 as YNNKEL (reference sequence). This CDR3 is 14 amino acids long. The ends were cut back, 7 bases at V and 2 bases at J, with 13 bases in the middle. This CDR3 is CASKWAGNTDTQYF. The DNA for the CDR3 is TGTGCCAGCAAATGGGCGGGGAACACAGATACGCAGTATTTT.

A single count supports this clone. J is TRBJ2-3 and V is TRBV2, with TRBD2 identical over 11 bases. The CDR3 has 18 amino acids. Trimming removed 5 bases from V and 4 bases from J; junction bases left unmatched: 14. Germline V CDR1 and CDR2: SNHLY, FYNNEI. The CDR3 is CASSKLPKLAGEADTQYF. In DNA form, the CDR3 reads TGTGCCAGCAGTAAACTACCGAAACTAGCGGGGGAGGCAGATACGCAGTATTTT.

The chain employs TRBV18 and TRBJ2-1; 10 bases agree with TRBD2. The CDR3 loop spans 16 amino acids. The germline V gene encodes CDR1 KGHSH and CDR2 LQKENI. J was trimmed by 9 bases and V by 0 bases; bases with no gene match: 8. The CDR3 DNA reads TGTGCCAGCTCACCACCCGCTAGCGGGGGTCGGGCTGAGCAGTTCTTC. Its translation is CASSPPASGGRAEQFF.